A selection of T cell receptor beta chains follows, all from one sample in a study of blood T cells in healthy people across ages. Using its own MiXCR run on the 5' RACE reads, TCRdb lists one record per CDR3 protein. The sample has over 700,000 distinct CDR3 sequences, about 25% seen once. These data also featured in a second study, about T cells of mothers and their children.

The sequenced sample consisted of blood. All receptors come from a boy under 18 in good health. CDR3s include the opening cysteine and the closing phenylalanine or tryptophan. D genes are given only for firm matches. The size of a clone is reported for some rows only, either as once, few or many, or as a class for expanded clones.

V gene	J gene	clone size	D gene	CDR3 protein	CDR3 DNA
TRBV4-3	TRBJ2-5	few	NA	CASSQDSAVQETQYF	TGCGCCAGCAGCCAAGATTCGGCAGTCCAAGAGACCCAGTACTTC
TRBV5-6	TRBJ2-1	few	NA	CASSLGTPHPHNEQFF	TGTGCCAGCAGCCTAGGGACTCCTCACCCTCACAATGAGCAGTTCTTC
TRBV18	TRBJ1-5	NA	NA	CASSPPGEGQPQHF	TGTGCCAGCTCACCACCGGGGGAAGGACAGCCCCAGCATTTT
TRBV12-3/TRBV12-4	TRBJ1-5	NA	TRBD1	CASSRTGTGGIQPQHF	TGTGCCAGCAGCCGAACCGGGACAGGGGGCATTCAGCCCCAGCATTTT
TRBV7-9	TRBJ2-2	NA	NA	CASSPPSLQRTGELFF	TGTGCCAGCAGTCCCCCCTCACTACAGCGCACCGGGGAGCTGTTTTTT
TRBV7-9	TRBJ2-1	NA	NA	CASREYGPVNGEQFF	TGTGCCAGCAGGGAGTACGGCCCGGTAAACGGAGAGCAGTTCTTC
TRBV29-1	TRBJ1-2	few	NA	CSVEGGNNYGYTF	TGCAGCGTTGAAGGAGGGAACAACTATGGCTACACCTTC
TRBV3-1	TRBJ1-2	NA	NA	CASSQDSSAQPGGYTF	TGTGCCAGCAGCCAAGATTCGTCCGCTCAGCCAGGGGGCTACACCTTC
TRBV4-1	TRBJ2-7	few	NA	CASRPTGRGYEQYF	TGCGCCAGCAGGCCAACGGGACGGGGCTACGAGCAGTACTTC
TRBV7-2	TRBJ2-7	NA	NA	CASSLADSSYEQYF	TGTGCCAGCAGCTTGGCAGACAGTTCCTACGAGCAGTACTTC
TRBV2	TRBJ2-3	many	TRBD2	CASKGRTRQYF	TGTGCCAGCAAGGGGCGGACTAGGCAGTATTTT
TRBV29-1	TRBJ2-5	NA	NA	CSAKAGVQETQYF	TGCAGCGCAAAGGCAGGGGTCCAAGAGACCCAGTACTTC
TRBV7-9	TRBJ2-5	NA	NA	CASSSIETQYF	TGTGCCAGCAGCTCCATTGAGACCCAGTACTTC
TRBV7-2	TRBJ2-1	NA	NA	CASMRGLKSGEQFF	TGTGCCAGCATGCGGGGCCTTAAGTCGGGAGAGCAGTTCTTC
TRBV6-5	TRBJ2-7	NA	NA	CASSYTIAYEQYF	TGTGCCAGCAGTTACACTATCGCCTACGAGCAGTACTTC
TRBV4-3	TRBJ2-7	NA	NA	CASSQGTMSYEQYF	TGCGCCAGCAGCCAGGGGACCATGTCCTACGAGCAGTACTTC
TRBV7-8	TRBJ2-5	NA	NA	CASSFEEREETQYF	TGTGCCAGCAGCTTTGAAGAAAGGGAAGAGACCCAGTACTTC
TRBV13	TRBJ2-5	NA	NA	CASSLQGTAETQYF	TGTGCCAGCAGCTTACAGGGGACTGCGGAGACCCAGTACTTC
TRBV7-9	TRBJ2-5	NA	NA	CASSLDARPRETQYF	TGTGCCAGCAGCTTAGACGCGCGCCCACGGGAGACCCAGTACTTC
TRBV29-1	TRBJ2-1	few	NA	CSATRTNRGEQFF	TGCAGCGCTACCCGGACTAATCGAGGTGAGCAGTTCTTC
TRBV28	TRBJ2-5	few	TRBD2	CASSLTPAGGPETQYF	TGTGCCAGCAGCCTTACGCCAGCGGGAGGGCCGGAGACCCAGTACTTC
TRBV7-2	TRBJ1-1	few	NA	CASSLVFKGLIEAFF	TGTGCCAGCAGCTTAGTATTCAAGGGCCTGATTGAAGCTTTCTTT
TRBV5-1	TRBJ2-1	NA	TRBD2	CASSPLESSGGNEQFF	TGCGCCAGCAGCCCCTTGGAGAGTAGCGGGGGGAATGAGCAGTTCTTC
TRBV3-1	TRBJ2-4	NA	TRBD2	CASSQDRTSGRAKNIQYF	TGTGCCAGCAGCCAAGACCGGACTAGCGGCCGAGCCAAAAACATTCAGTACTTC
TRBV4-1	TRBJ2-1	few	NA	CASSQEGSPSLFF	TGCGCCAGCAGCCAAGAGGGTTCCCCTAGTTTGTTCTTC
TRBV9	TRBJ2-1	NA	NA	CASSPSAGFEQFF	TGTGCCAGCAGCCCCTCGGCTGGATTTGAGCAGTTCTTC
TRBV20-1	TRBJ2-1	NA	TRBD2	CSAREGLAGEYNEQFF	TGCAGTGCTAGAGAGGGACTAGCGGGTGAATACAATGAGCAGTTCTTC
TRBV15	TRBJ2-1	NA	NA	CATSREISETGSNGQFF	TGTGCCACCAGCAGAGAAATTAGCGAGACTGGGTCGAACGGGCAGTTCTTC
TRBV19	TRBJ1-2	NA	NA	CASSIAGYGYTF	TGTGCCAGTAGTATAGCCGGCTATGGCTACACCTTC
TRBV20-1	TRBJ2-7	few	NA	CSARDPRPHSATAYEQYF	TGCAGTGCTAGAGATCCGCGGCCTCATAGCGCAACGGCGTACGAGCAGTACTTC
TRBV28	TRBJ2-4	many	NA	CASSRIDIQYF	TGTGCCAGCAGCCGGATAGACATTCAGTACTTC
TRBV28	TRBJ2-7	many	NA	CASSPPQWVQYF	TGTGCCAGCAGTCCGCCCCAATGGGTGCAGTACTTC
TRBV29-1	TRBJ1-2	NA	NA	CSVGPETSYGYTF	TGCAGCGTTGGTCCAGAGACTTCCTATGGCTACACCTTC
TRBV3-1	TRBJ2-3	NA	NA	CASSHPGSPDTQYF	TGTGCCAGCAGCCATCCGGGGTCCCCAGATACGCAGTATTTT
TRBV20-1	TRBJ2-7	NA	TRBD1	CSAQGASYEQNF	TGCAGTGCTCAGGGGGCCTCCTACGAGCAGAACTTC
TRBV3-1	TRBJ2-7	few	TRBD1	CASSQYRQGEEFLYEQYF	TGTGCCAGCAGCCAATATCGCCAGGGGGAAGAGTTCCTCTACGAGCAGTACTTC
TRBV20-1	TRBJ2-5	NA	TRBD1	CSARSGTGQETQYF	TGCAGTGCTAGATCCGGGACAGGCCAAGAGACCCAGTACTTC
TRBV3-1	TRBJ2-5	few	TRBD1	CASSPRTGLETQYF	TGTGCCAGCAGCCCAAGGACAGGCCTCGAGACCCAGTACTTC
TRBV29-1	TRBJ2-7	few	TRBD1	CSVSEGGTYEQYF	TGCAGCGTTTCTGAAGGGGGCACCTACGAGCAGTACTTC
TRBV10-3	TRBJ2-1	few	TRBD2	CAISGLGLAGESEQFF	TGTGCCATCAGTGGGCTGGGGCTAGCGGGAGAGTCTGAGCAGTTCTTC
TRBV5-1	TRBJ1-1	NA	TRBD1	CASGLQGKDTEAFF	TGCGCCAGCGGACTACAGGGGAAGGACACTGAAGCTTTCTTT
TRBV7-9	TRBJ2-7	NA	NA	CASQWGLNYGQYF	TGTGCCAGCCAGTGGGGGCTCAACTACGGGCAGTACTTC
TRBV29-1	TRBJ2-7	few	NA	CSASLPNRWGYEQCF	TGCAGCGCCTCTTTGCCGAACCGCTGGGGATACGAGCAGTGCTTC
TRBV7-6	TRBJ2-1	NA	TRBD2	CASSFERGTHNEQFF	TGTGCCAGCAGCTTTGAGCGGGGAACCCACAATGAGCAGTTCTTC
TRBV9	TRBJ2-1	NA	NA	CASSPSGGSTNEQFF	TGTGCCAGCAGCCCGTCGGGGGGCTCTACAAATGAGCAGTTCTTC
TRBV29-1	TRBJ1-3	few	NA	CSVEGSPGAKGNTIYF	TGCAGCGTTGAAGGCAGTCCGGGGGCAAAAGGAAACACCATATATTTT
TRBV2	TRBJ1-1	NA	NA	CASSGIGTPNTEAFF	TGTGCCAGCAGTGGAATTGGGACACCGAACACTGAAGCTTTCTTT
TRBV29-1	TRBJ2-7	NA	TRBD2	CSVASGGDEQYF	TGCAGCGTTGCTAGCGGCGGGGACGAGCAGTACTTC
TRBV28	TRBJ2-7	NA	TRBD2	CASSLLAGAGEQYF	TGTGCCAGCAGTTTACTAGCGGGAGCTGGCGAGCAGTACTTC
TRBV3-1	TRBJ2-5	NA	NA	CASSQVGRTQETQYF	TGTGCCAGCAGCCAAGTCGGTCGCACCCAAGAGACCCAGTACTTC
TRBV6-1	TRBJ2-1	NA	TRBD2	CASSPRGKGSGRAYNEQFF	TGTGCCAGCAGTCCCCGGGGTAAAGGGAGCGGGAGGGCCTACAATGAGCAGTTCTTC